This record looks at one T cell receptor (beta chain) sequence and its context. Its antigen is unknown. V shed 4 bases and J shed 6 bases, with 6 bases lying between them. The CDR3 is made up of 11 amino acids. Germline V gene lookup returns CDR1 SNHLY and CDR2 FYNNEI. This specimen comes from a study of T cell clonotyping in hematopoietic cell transplantation. Findings of the study overall: Recipient TCR diversity dropped after transplant; expanded clonotypes rose from day 30 to 180.

Some clones are missing from TCRdb's copy, which holds only in-frame ones; the method was immunoSEQ multiplex PCR. Of nearly 9,500 clones listed, 95% to 98% are singletons. Sequencing used peripheral blood mononuclear cells, obtained 100 days after allogeneic stem cell transplant. V and J are TRBV2 and TRBJ1-1, with no clear D. The source of this sequence is a male patient in his sixties who had an allogeneic stem cell transplant from a related donor, so the T cells may come from the graft donor. Some clones in this sample may be carry-over from other donors' samples. The CDR3 coding sequence is TGTGCCAGCAGTGTCCGCCCTGAAGCTTTCTTT. Protein: CASSVRPEAFF.